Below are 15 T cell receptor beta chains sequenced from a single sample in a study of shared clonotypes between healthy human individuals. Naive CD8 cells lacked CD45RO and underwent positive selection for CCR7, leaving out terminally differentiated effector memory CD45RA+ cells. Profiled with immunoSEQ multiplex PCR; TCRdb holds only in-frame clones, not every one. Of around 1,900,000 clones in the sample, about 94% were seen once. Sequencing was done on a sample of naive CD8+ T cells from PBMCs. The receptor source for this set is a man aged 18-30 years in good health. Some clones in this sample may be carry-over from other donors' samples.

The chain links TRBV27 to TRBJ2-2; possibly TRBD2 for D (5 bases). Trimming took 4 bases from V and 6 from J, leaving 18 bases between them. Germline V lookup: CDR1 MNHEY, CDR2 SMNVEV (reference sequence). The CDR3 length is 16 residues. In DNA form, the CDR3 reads TGTGCCAGCAGTTCGCCCTTCGGGGTCGGGCCCGGGGAGCTGTTTTTT. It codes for CASSSPFGVGPGELFF.

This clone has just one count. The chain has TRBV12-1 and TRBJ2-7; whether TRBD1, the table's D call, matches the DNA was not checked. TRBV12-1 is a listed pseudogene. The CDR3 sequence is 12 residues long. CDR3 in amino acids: CASRGETYEQYF. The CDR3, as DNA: TGTGCCAGCAGGGGCGAAACCTACGAGCAGTACTTC.

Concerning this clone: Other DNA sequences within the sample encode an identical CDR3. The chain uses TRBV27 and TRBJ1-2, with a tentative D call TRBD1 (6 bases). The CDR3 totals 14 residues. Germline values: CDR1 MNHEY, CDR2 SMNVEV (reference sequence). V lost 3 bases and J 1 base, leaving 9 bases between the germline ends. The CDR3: CASSLGGSNYGYTF. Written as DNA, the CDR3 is TGTGCCAGCAGTTTGGGGGGCAGTAACTATGGCTACACCTTC.

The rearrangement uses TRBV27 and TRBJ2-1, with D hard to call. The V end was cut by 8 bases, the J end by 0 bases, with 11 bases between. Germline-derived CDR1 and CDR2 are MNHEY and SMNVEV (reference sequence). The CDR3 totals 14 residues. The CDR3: CASGLESSYNEQFF. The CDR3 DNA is TGTGCCAGCGGGCTCGAGAGCTCCTACAATGAGCAGTTCTTC.

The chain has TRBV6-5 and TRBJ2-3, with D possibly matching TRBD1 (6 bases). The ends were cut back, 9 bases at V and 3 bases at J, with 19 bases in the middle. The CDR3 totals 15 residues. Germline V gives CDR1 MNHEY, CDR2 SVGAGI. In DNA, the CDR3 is TGTGCCAGACCTGAGGACAGACCTTGGACAGATACGCAGTATTTT. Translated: CARPEDRPWTDTQYF.

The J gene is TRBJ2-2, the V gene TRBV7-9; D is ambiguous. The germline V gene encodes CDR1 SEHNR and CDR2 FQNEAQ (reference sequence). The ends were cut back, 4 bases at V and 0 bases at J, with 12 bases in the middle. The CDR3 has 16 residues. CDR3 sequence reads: CASSSLLIANTGELFF. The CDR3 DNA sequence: TGTGCCAGCAGCTCTCTTCTGATTGCGAACACCGGGGAGCTGTTTTTT.

CDR3 loop: CSVIKGASTDTQYF. The CDR3, as DNA: TGCAGCGTGATAAAGGGAGCTAGCACAGATACGCAGTATTTT. The chain has TRBV29-1 and TRBJ2-3; D possibly corresponds to TRBD2 (5 bases). CDR3 length: 14 amino acids. The V gene lost 6 bases and the J gene lost 0 bases, with 13 bases spanning the gap. Germline V CDR1 and CDR2: SQVTM, ANQGSEA.

The CDR3: CASSIGPGLGELFF. The CDR3 DNA reads as TGTGCCAGTAGTATAGGACCGGGCCTCGGGGAGCTGTTTTTT. V is TRBV19 and J is TRBJ2-2, with no clear D. Trimming cost V 1 base and J 7 bases, with 10 bases left between them. Germline assignment: CDR1 LNHDA and CDR2 SQIVND (reference sequence). The CDR3 has 14 amino acids. Filled out from reference TRBV19 and TRBJ2-2, the complete variable domain reads DGGITQSPKYLFRKEGQNVTLSCEQNLNHDAMYWYRQDPGQGLRLIYYSQIVNDFQKGDIAEGYSVSREKKESFPLTVTSAQKNPTAFYLCASSIGPGLGELFFGEGSRLTVL.

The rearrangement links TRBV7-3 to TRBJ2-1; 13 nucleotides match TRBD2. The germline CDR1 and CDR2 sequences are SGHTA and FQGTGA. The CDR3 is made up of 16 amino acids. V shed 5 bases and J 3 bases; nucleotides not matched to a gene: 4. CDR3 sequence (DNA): TGTGCCAGCAGCCCGGGGACTAGCGGGAACTACAATGAGCAGTTCTTC. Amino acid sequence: CASSPGTSGNYNEQFF.

CDR3 loop: CASAHGLAGDDEQFF. The CDR3 DNA reads TGTGCCAGCGCCCACGGGCTAGCGGGAGACGATGAGCAGTTCTTC. The chain links TRBV11-2 to TRBJ2-1; 10 positions agree with TRBD2. Trimming took 8 bases from V and 8 from J; bases not matched to a gene: 12. Germline V gives CDR1 SGHAT, CDR2 FQNNGV. This CDR3 spans 15 amino acids.

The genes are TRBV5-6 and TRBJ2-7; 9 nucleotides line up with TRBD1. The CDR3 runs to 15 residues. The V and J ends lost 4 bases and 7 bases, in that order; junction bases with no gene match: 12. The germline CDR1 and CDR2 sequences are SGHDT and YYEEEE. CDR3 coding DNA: TGTGCCAGCAGCCAGACGGGACAGGGCCCCCTGGAGCAGTACTTC. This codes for CASSQTGQGPLEQYF.

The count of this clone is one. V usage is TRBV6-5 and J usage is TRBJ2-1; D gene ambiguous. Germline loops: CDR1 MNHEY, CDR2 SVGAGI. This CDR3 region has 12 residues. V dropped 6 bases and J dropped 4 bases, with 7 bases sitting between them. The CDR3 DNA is TGTGCCAGCAGCCTAGGTTACAATGAGCAGTTCTTC. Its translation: CASSLGYNEQFF.

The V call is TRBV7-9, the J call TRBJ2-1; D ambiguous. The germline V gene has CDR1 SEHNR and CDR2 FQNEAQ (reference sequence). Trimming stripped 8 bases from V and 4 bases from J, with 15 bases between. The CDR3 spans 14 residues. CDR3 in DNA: TGTGCCAGCCGTGCGGCATCGGAATACAATGAGCAGTTCTTC. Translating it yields CASRAASEYNEQFF. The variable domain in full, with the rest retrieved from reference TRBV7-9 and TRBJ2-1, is DTGVSQNPRHKITKRGQNVTFRCDPISEHNRLYWYRQTLGQGPEFLTYFQNEAQLEKSRLLSDRFSAERPKGSFSTLEIQRTEQGDSAMYLCASRAASEYNEQFFGPGTRLTVL.

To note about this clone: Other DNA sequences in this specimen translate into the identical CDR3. DNA for the CDR3: TGCGCCAGCAGCCAAGGAGGCGTCTACAATGAGCAGTTCTTC. Amino acid sequence: CASSQGGVYNEQFF. This chain connects TRBV4-3 to TRBJ2-1, with D unresolved. The CDR3 runs 14 residues. Trimming left V 1 base short and J 3 bases short, with 7 bases between. The V gene's germline CDR1 is LGHNA and CDR2 YSLEER.

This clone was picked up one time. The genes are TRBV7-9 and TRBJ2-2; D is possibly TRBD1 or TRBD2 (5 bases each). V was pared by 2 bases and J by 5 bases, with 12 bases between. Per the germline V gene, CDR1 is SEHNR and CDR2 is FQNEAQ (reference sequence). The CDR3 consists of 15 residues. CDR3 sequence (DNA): TGTGCCAGCAGCTTACCGGGGACGGGGACCGGGGAGCTGTTTTTT. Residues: CASSLPGTGTGELFF.